What follows is one T cell receptor beta chain and its context. Antigen: not known. The data belong to a study of blood T cells in healthy people across ages. Study results and limitations: Naive CD4+ cell counts and diversity both ran higher in long-lived than in aged donors.

Through a sample-barcoded 5' primer and a J-beta primer mix, a second PCR was run for about 6 to 11 cycles. TCRdb re-called the 5' RACE reads with MiXCR, one entry per CDR3 protein. This sample has about 1,600,000 distinct CDR3 sequences, with around 42% found just once. Between the trimmed V and J ends, which lost 6 bases and 1 base, there was a span of 9 bases. This CDR3 is built from 13 residues. Per germline, CDR1 MNHEY and CDR2 SVGAGI. Sequencing was performed on blood. The rearrangement uses TRBV6-5 and TRBJ1-1; no firm D call. This TCR was recovered from a woman aged 18-29 years in good health. The CDR3 here is CASSNTKNTEAFF. The DNA of the CDR3 is TGTGCCAGCAGCAATACCAAGAACACTGAAGCTTTCTTT.